One and the same sample provided the 30 T cell receptor beta chains below, sequenced in a study of shared clonotypes between healthy human individuals. Sequenced by immunoSEQ multiplex PCR; TCRdb stores in-frame clones only, minus some. This sample yields 2,500,000 or so clones, of which over 85% are seen a single time; 0.35% to 0.45% belongs to the top ten. The sequenced sample consisted of naive CD4+ T cells from PBMCs. Regarding subset: CD45RA+ positively selected. The receptors originated from a man younger than 35 in good health. Some clones in this sample may be carry-over from other donors' samples.

The genes are TRBV18 and TRBJ1-1, with 10 bases fitting TRBD1. The germline gives CDR1 KGHSH, CDR2 LQKENI. CDR3 length equals 14 residues. V lost 6 bases, J lost 10 bases, and 11 bases stayed unmatched. The CDR3 DNA is TGTGCCAGCTCTCCCGGGACAGGGGAGAGGGGAGCTTTCTTT. This gives the protein CASSPGTGERGAFF.

In its sample, this clone was seen a few times. V and J are TRBV2 and TRBJ1-1, with 8 nucleotides matching TRBD1. Germline values: CDR1 SNHLY, CDR2 FYNNEI. This CDR3 is built from 14 residues. The junction had 6 bases not matched to a gene; V was cut back by 6 bases and J by 3 bases. This chain's CDR3 is CASRTSTGDTEAFF. CDR3 DNA: TGTGCCAGCAGGACCTCGACAGGGGACACTGAAGCTTTCTTT. Full variable domain (outside the CDR3, taken from reference TRBV2 and TRBJ1-1): EPEVTQTPSHQVTQMGQEVILRCVPISNHLYFYWYRQILGQKVEFLVSFYNNEISEKSEIFDDQFSVERPDGSNFTLKIRSTKLEDSAMYFCASRTSTGDTEAFFGQGTRLTVV.

This chain uses TRBV28 with TRBJ1-2, with 8 nucleotides matching TRBD1. The germline CDR1 and CDR2 sequences are MDHEN and SYDVKM. Unmatched junction bases numbered 13, after V lost 4 bases and J lost 9 bases. The CDR3 consists of 15 residues. This chain's CDR3 is CASSSHGQGAPSYTF. The CDR3 DNA reads as TGTGCCAGCAGTTCCCATGGGCAGGGGGCGCCGAGCTACACCTTC.

This clone was seen more than once but under ten times. The V gene is TRBV6-5, the J gene TRBJ1-2; D not resolved. The CDR3 is made up of 13 amino acids. The germline V gene has CDR1 MNHEY and CDR2 SVGAGI. V lost 2 bases and J lost 3, with 7 bases in between. The CDR3: CASSYRTDYGYTF. The CDR3 region has the DNA TGTGCCAGCAGTTACCGTACAGACTATGGCTACACCTTC.

The V gene is TRBV7-2, the J gene TRBJ2-7; no clear D gene. From germline, CDR1 is SGHTA and CDR2 FQGNSA. This CDR3 is 13 amino acids long. Trimming took 5 bases from V and 6 from J, leaving 14 bases between them. CDR3 residues: CASSPYPGSEQYF. In DNA, the CDR3 is TGTGCCAGCAGCCCGTATCCCGGTTCCGAGCAGTACTTC.

A remark on this clone: The same CDR3 is also encoded by other DNA sequences in this sample. The V gene is TRBV7-2, the J gene TRBJ2-5; D unresolved. Germline CDR1 and CDR2: SGHTA and FQGNSA. The CDR3 has 13 residues. The V end was cut by 3 bases, the J end by 1 base, with 6 bases between. CDR3 amino acids: CASSFSGQETQYF. The CDR3 DNA reads TGTGCCAGCAGCTTTTCGGGCCAAGAGACCCAGTACTTC.

Concerning this clone: This sample also contains other DNA sequences that code for the same CDR3. The chain carries TRBV29-1 and TRBJ2-7; no firm D call. The V gene lost 3 bases and the J gene lost 1 base, with 7 bases spanning the gap. CDR3 length equals 12 residues. CDR1 SQVTM and CDR2 ANQGSEA come from the germline V gene. CDR3 protein: CSVDLGSYEQYF. CDR3 in DNA: TGCAGCGTTGATCTGGGGTCCTACGAGCAGTACTTC.

This clone was seen once. The V gene is TRBV29-1, the J gene TRBJ1-3, with TRBD1 matching over 8 bases. V was clipped by 4 bases and J by 2 bases; unmatched bases: 7. CDR3 length equals 15 residues. Per the germline V gene, CDR1 is SQVTM and CDR2 is ANQGSEA. CDR3 sequence: CSVAGKQGAGNTIYF. Written as DNA, the CDR3 is TGCAGCGTTGCGGGTAAACAGGGGGCTGGAAACACCATATATTTT.

The chain links TRBV14 to TRBJ2-1; D is unresolved. The CDR3 has 13 amino acids. The V and J ends lost 3 bases and 4 bases respectively, with 7 bases between them. Germline V gene data show CDR1 as SGHDN and CDR2 as FVKESK. The CDR3 bases are TGTGCCAGCAGCCATGGGCCGTACAATGAGCAGTTCTTC. Protein: CASSHGPYNEQFF.

This chain joins TRBV2 and TRBJ2-6; D is possibly TRBD2 (5 bases). The V and J ends lost 10 bases and 4 bases respectively, with 14 bases between them. Germline V gene data show CDR1 as SNHLY and CDR2 as FYNNEI. The CDR3 is 14 residues long. The CDR3 region is CAIKGASGANVLTF. CDR3 sequence (DNA): TGTGCCATTAAGGGAGCTTCCGGGGCCAACGTCCTGACTTTC.

Of note for this clone: The same CDR3 also results from other DNA sequences found in this sample. The V call is TRBV5-1, the J call TRBJ2-5, with 7 nucleotides matching TRBD1. V was clipped by 1 base and J by 4 bases; unmatched bases: 4. The CDR3 spans 14 residues. Germline V gene data show CDR1 as SGHRS and CDR2 as YFSETQ. CDR3 DNA: TGCGCCAGCAGCTTGCTAGGGGGCGGAGAGACCCAGTACTTC. Protein product: CASSLLGGGETQYF.

The chain has TRBV2 and TRBJ2-1, with 8 bases fitting TRBD2. In germline, CDR1 is SNHLY, CDR2 FYNNEI. V was pared by 1 base and J by 2 bases, with 7 bases of the junction left unmatched. The CDR3 has 17 amino acids. The CDR3 region is CASSEGASGGTYNEQFF. The CDR3 nucleotides are TGTGCCAGCAGTGAAGGGGCAAGCGGGGGTACCTACAATGAGCAGTTCTTC.

The chain recombines TRBV7-3 with TRBJ2-1; maybe TRBD2 (6 bases). The V and J ends lost 5 bases and 2 bases respectively, with 19 bases between them. This CDR3 spans 17 amino acids. Germline V gene data show CDR1 as SGHTA and CDR2 as FQGTGA. The CDR3 DNA is TGTGCCAGCAGCCCCTCCGGGGGAAGCGGAACCTACAATGAGCAGTTCTTC. It codes for CASSPSGGSGTYNEQFF.

The chain links TRBV14 to TRBJ1-4; no reliable D call. Looked up from germline, CDR1 is SGHDN and CDR2 is FVKESK. Trimming cost V 2 bases and J 2 bases, with 12 bases left between them. The length of the CDR3 is 16 residues. The CDR3: CASSQLRKSTNEKLFF. The CDR3 coding sequence is TGTGCCAGCAGCCAACTCAGAAAGTCTACTAATGAAAAACTGTTTTTT.

In its sample, this clone was seen once. The rearrangement joins TRBV5-1 to TRBJ2-7; D is possibly TRBD1 (5 bases). The CDR3 extends over 15 amino acids. Between the trimmed V and J ends, which lost 0 bases and 9 bases, there was a span of 19 bases. Germline lookup yields CDR1 SGHRS and CDR2 YFSETQ. The CDR3 sequence: CASSLGGRAASGQYF. The DNA of the CDR3 is TGCGCCAGCAGCTTGGGTGGCAGGGCGGCCTCGGGGCAGTACTTC. The variable domain in full, completed from reference TRBV5-1 and TRBJ2-7, reads KAGVTQTPRYLIKTRGQQVTLSCSPISGHRSVSWYQQTPGQGLQFLFEYFSETQRNKGNFPGRFSGRQFSNSRSEMNVSTLELGDSALYLCASSLGGRAASGQYFGPGTRLTVT.

This sequence joins TRBV19 and TRBJ1-2; D uncertain. This CDR3 has 13 residues. V dropped 2 bases and J dropped 8 bases, with 12 bases sitting between them. Germline CDR1 reads LNHDA; CDR2 reads SQIVND (reference sequence). The DNA for the CDR3 is TGTGCCAGTAGTATAATGGTATCTTACGGCTACACCTTC. Translation gives CASSIMVSYGYTF. Full variable domain (remainder filled in from reference TRBV19 and TRBJ1-2): DGGITQSPKYLFRKEGQNVTLSCEQNLNHDAMYWYRQDPGQGLRLIYYSQIVNDFQKGDIAEGYSVSREKKESFPLTVTSAQKNPTAFYLCASSIMVSYGYTFGSGTRLTVV.

The V call is TRBV7-2, the J call TRBJ2-5; D unresolved. CDR1 and CDR2 (germline): SGHTA, FQGNSA. There are 14 residues in the CDR3. V lost 5 bases, J lost 1 base, and 11 bases lay in between. The CDR3 nucleotides read TGTGCCAGCAGCCCACCCCACCGCCAAGAGACCCAGTACTTC. It is translated as CASSPPHRQETQYF.

V gene TRBV12-2 combines with J gene TRBJ2-2; the table's D gene call, TRBD2, was not cross checked with the DNA. TRBV12-2 corresponds to a pseudogene. The CDR3 is made up of 17 amino acids. The CDR3 region is CASRQIETSENTGELFF. CDR3 nucleotide sequence: TGTGCAAGTCGCCAGATCGAGACTAGCGAGAACACCGGGGAGCTGTTTTTT.

V is TRBV30 and J is TRBJ1-6; 9 nucleotides line up with TRBD1. CDR1 and CDR2 (germline): GTSNPN, SVGIG (reference sequence). Trimming at V came to 4 bases and at J to 10 bases, leaving 14 bases not matched to a gene. The CDR3 length is 16 residues. The CDR3 sequence is CAWTSPGQGIVSPLHF. CDR3 coding DNA: TGTGCCTGGACATCACCGGGACAGGGAATTGTCTCACCCCTCCACTTT.

This sequence joins TRBV7-8 and TRBJ2-2; weak D call: TRBD2 (5 bases). CDR1 is SGHVS and CDR2 is FQNEAQ in the germline V gene. The CDR3 extends over 16 amino acids. The germline V and J ends were trimmed by 6 bases and 4 bases, with 18 bases remaining between them. The CDR3 nucleotides are TGTGCCAGCAGTTCACCCGTGGACTCACTCACCGGGGAGCTGTTTTTT. It encodes CASSSPVDSLTGELFF.

The rearrangement links TRBV5-3 to TRBJ1-2, with D unresolved. TRBV5-3 is an ORF; its function is uncertain. Deletions cut 2 bases from V and 5 bases from J, with 13 bases between. The CDR3 covers 14 residues. The CDR3 region is CARSLAGRDYGYTF. The DNA of the CDR3 is TGTGCCAGAAGCTTAGCCGGGAGGGATTATGGCTACACCTTC.

The V call is TRBV4-2, the J call TRBJ1-6; D remains unclear. This CDR3 is 16 amino acids long. V gave up 0 bases and J gave up 4 bases, with 10 bases separating them. Germline V gives CDR1 LGHNA, CDR2 YNFKEQ. CDR3 loop: CASSQDSLVYNSPLHF. The CDR3 DNA sequence: TGTGCCAGCAGCCAAGATTCATTGGTTTATAATTCACCCCTCCACTTT.

This chain joins TRBV21-1 and TRBJ1-4. TRBV21-1 is a documented pseudogene. The length of the CDR3 is 10 residues. The DNA of the CDR3 is TGTGCCAGCAGCAAAGCAGGGGACGGTTTT. It specifies CASSKAGDGF.

This clone occurred many times. At the DNA level, this CDR3 is encoded by other sequences in the same sample as well. The chain has TRBV2 and TRBJ2-5; unclear D gene. V lost 1 base to trimming and J lost 6 bases, with 0 bases between them. This CDR3 region has 10 residues. The V gene's germline CDR1 is SNHLY and CDR2 FYNNEI. Here the CDR3 DNA reads TGTGCCAGCAGTGAAGAGACCCAGTACTTC. Protein sequence: CASSEETQYF.

V is TRBV5-1 and J is TRBJ1-1; TRBD1 aligns across 7 bases. Trimming took 4 bases from V and 1 from J; bases not matched to a gene: 7. Germline-derived CDR1 and CDR2 are SGHRS and YFSETQ. This CDR3 is 15 amino acids long. CDR3 amino acids: CASSQQGGRNTEAFF. CDR3 bases: TGCGCCAGCAGCCAGCAGGGGGGGAGGAACACTGAAGCTTTCTTT.

This sequence joins TRBV7-6 and TRBJ1-3, with D perhaps TRBD1 (5 bases). The CDR3 contains 16 residues. Germline CDR1 SGHVS, CDR2 FNYEAQ. The V and J ends lost 5 bases and 2 bases respectively, with 16 bases between them. In nucleotides, the CDR3 is TGTGCCAGCAGCCCAAGTGGGGGGTCAGCTGGAAACACCATATATTTT. This translates into CASSPSGGSAGNTIYF.

This clone was recorded once. The rearrangement joins TRBV4-2 to TRBJ1-2; 9 nucleotides match TRBD1. J gave up 5 bases and V 2 bases, and 12 bases lay outside the gene matches. Germline V gene data show CDR1 as LGHNA and CDR2 as YNFKEQ. This CDR3 has 17 residues. The CDR3 region has the DNA TGTGCCAGCAGCCAATCCGACGGGACAGGGTACGCATATGGCTACACCTTC. This sequence encodes CASSQSDGTGYAYGYTF.

This clone was counted a single time. The same CDR3 is also encoded by other DNA sequences in this sample. V is TRBV9 and J is TRBJ2-3, with unresolved D. The CDR3 loop spans 13 amino acids. V dropped 0 bases and J dropped 3 bases, with 5 bases sitting between them. Germline V gives CDR1 SGDLS, CDR2 YYNGEE. CDR3 in amino acids: CASSVVSTDTQYF. The CDR3 DNA sequence: TGTGCCAGCAGCGTAGTTTCTACAGATACGCAGTATTTT.

The rearrangement links TRBV27 to TRBJ2-4; TRBD2 matches at 7 bases. The germline CDR1 and CDR2 sequences are MNHEY and SMNVEV (reference sequence). The CDR3 runs 15 residues. Germline trimming cut 10 bases from V and 0 bases from J; bases unmatched to any gene: 9. The CDR3 protein is CAIQIAGTAKNIQYF. DNA for the CDR3: TGTGCCATCCAAATAGCGGGTACAGCCAAAAACATTCAGTACTTC.

V and J are TRBV30 and TRBJ2-2; D unclear. Between the trimmed V and J ends, which lost 0 bases and 7 bases, there was a span of 6 bases. Germline V gene data show CDR1 as GTSNPN and CDR2 as SVGIG (reference sequence). This CDR3 has 12 residues. In DNA, the CDR3 is TGTGCCTGGAGTGTACTGTACGGGGAGCTGTTTTTT. Amino acids: CAWSVLYGELFF.